The clone carrying this T cell receptor (beta chain) has more than one count but fewer than ten. Its antigen is not known. The data originate from a study of cytomegalovirus exposure and HLA in healthy donors. The PCR had 60 Vbeta and 13 Jbeta primers. Profiling relied on immunoSEQ multiplex PCR, and the TCRdb table lists in-frame clones only, not all of them. This table has 90,000 to 140,000 clones, more than 70% appearing once. This CDR3 contains 14 residues. Germline lookup yields CDR1 MNHNY and CDR2 SVGAGI (reference sequence). V was shortened by 6 bases and J by 1 base, with 12 bases between the two germline ends. Study-wide findings and caveats: TCR beta V- and J-gene trimming was later associated with a missense DCLRE1C variant. The authors excluded some V segments, including TRBV6-2 and TRBV6-3, as indistinguishable.

The receptor comes from a man aged 30-40 years in good health and CMV-seronegative. The sequencing sample was made of PBMCs. The gene calls are TRBV6-6 and TRBJ1-1; no clear D gene. CDR3 nucleotides: TGTGCCAGCAGCCGTCAGACTGCGAACACTGAAGCTTTCTTT. It yields the protein CASSRQTANTEAFF.